The rows below give T cell receptor beta chains drawn from one sample of a study of blood T cell repertoires in COVID-19. Profiled with immunoSEQ multiplex PCR; TCRdb holds only in-frame clones, not every one. Of 150,000 to 200,000 clones detected, around 86% appear once; the ten largest clones hold approximately 8%. Sequencing was done on a sample of peripheral blood. These receptors were taken from a man aged 55 to 69 with acute or convalescent COVID-19. Each CDR3 is given with its conserved first and last residue. A D gene is named only where the DNA matches it firmly. Expanded clones get a size class; other rows say once, few or many, or leave the size out.

j_call	clone_size	v_call	d_call	cdr3_nt	cdr3_aa
TRBJ2-7	once	TRBV9	TRBD2	TGTGCCAGCAGCGTAGATGGCGGGAGTTACTACGAGCAGTACTTC	CASSVDGGSYYEQYF
TRBJ2-2	.	TRBV7-2	TRBD2	TGTGCCACCCCCACTTGGACTAGCGGGACCACCGGGGAGCTGTTTTTT	CATPTWTSGTTGELFF
TRBJ2-1	.	TRBV5-1	.	TGCGCCAGCAGCTTGTGGAGCGCCAGCTCCTACAATGAGCAGTTCTTC	CASSLWSASSYNEQFF
TRBJ1-4	.	TRBV7-8	.	TGTGCCAGCAGCTTAGACAGTCACGGTGGAAAACTGTTTTTT	CASSLDSHGGKLFF
TRBJ2-4	.	TRBV28	TRBD2	TGTGCCAGCAGTCCGGACGGGAGGGGAAAAAACATTCAGTACTTC	CASSPDGRGKNIQYF
TRBJ2-1	.	TRBV5-6	TRBD2	TGTGCCAGCAGCTTGATTGGCGGGAGCTCCTACAATGAGCAGTTCTTC	CASSLIGGSSYNEQFF
TRBJ2-7	.	TRBV20-1	.	TGCAGTGCTAGACAGGGAGGGCAGTACTTC	CSARQGGQYF
TRBJ1-2	.	TRBV5-1	.	TGCGCCAGCAGCCCGGGGGGATACTATGGCTACACCTTC	CASSPGGYYGYTF
TRBJ1-1	few	TRBV10-3	TRBD1	TGTGCCATCAGTGTAGGGACAGGGAACACTGAAGCTTTCTTT	CAISVGTGNTEAFF
TRBJ2-7	.	TRBV6-2/TRBV6-3	TRBD1	TGTGCCAGCAGTTACGTTGGGGGGACAGGGTCCTCCGAGCAGTACTTC	CASSYVGGTGSSEQYF
TRBJ1-2	.	TRBV12-5	.	TGTGCTAGTGGTACAGAGGGCTACACCTTC	CASGTEGYTF
TRBJ2-5	once	TRBV29-1	TRBD2	TGCAGCGTTCGAGGGGAGGGCCTAGGAGAGACCCAGTACTTC	CSVRGEGLGETQYF
TRBJ2-7	.	TRBV7-8	TRBD2	TGTGCCAGCGGCCCGGGACTAGCGGGAGTAGGCGAGCAGTACTTC	CASGPGLAGVGEQYF